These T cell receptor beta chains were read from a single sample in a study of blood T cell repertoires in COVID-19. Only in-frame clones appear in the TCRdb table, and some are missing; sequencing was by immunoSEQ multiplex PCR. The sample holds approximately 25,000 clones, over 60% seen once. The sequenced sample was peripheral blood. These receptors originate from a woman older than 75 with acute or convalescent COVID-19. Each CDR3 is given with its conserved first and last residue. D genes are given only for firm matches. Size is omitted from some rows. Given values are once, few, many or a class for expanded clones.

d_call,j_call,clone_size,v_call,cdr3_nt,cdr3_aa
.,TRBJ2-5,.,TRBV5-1,TGCGCCAGCAGCCGTATCGGGCGGGGGCCCGCGGGGACCCAGTACTTC,CASSRIGRGPAGTQYF
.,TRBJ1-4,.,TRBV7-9,TGTGCCAGCAGCCCTCCGCGGTATCGGGGAAATGAAAAACTGTTTTTT,CASSPPRYRGNEKLFF
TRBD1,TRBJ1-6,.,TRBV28,TGTGCCAGCAGTTTATTAGGCGGGACAGGGAATTCACCCCTCCACTTT,CASSLLGGTGNSPLHF
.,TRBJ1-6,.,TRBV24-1,TGTGCCACCAGTGCCCGACGTTCCCGGGACACCCGATTCTCCTATAATTCACCCCTCCACTTT,CATSARRSRDTRFSYNSPLHF
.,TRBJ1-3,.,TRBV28,TGTGCCACCTGGACAGCTGGAAACACCATATATTTT,CATWTAGNTIYF
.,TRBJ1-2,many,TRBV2,TGTGCCAGCAGTGTAGACTATGGCTACACCTTC,CASSVDYGYTF
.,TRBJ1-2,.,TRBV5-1,TGCGCCAGCAGCACGGCGGACAGCCTCTATGGCTACACCTTC,CASSTADSLYGYTF
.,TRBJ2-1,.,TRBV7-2,TGTGCCAGCAGCTTATGGGCAGGGGTATGGAATGAGCAGTTCTTC,CASSLWAGVWNEQFF
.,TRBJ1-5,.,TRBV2,TGTGCCACCAGGTCGGGGGGTGTGCAGCCCCAGCATTTT,CATRSGGVQPQHF
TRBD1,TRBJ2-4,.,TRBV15,TGTGCCACCAGCGCCCGGGACAGTCAAAACATTCAGTACTTC,CATSARDSQNIQYF
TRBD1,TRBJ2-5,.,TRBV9,TGTGCCAGCAGCCCAGGACAGGGGAGAGAGACCCAGTACTTC,CASSPGQGRETQYF
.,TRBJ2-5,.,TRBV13,TGTGCCAGCAGCCCCCGACCGAGGCACCAAGAGACCCAGTACTTC,CASSPRPRHQETQYF
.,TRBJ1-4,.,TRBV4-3,TGCGCCAGCAGCCAAGAAGGGCAGGGGTTGGAAAAACTGTTTTTT,CASSQEGQGLEKLFF
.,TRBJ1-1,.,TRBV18,TGTGCCAGCTCCCGACTAGGAGGTGGGGCGGACACTGAAGCTTTCTTT,CASSRLGGGADTEAFF
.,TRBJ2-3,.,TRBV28,TGTGCCAGCAGTTGGGGGGGGGCCAGAGATACGCAGTATTTT,CASSWGGARDTQYF
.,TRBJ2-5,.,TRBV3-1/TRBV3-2,TGTGCCAGCAGCCAAGTTAGGGGGGGGACTGGGACCCAGTACTTC,CASSQVRGGTGTQYF
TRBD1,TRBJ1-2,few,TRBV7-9,TGTGCCAGCAGCGCGGACAGGGGGAGTAATGGCTACACCTTC,CASSADRGSNGYTF
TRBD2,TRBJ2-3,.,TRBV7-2,TGTGCCAGCAGCTTTCCTAGCGGGAAAGCAGATACGCAGTATTTT,CASSFPSGKADTQYF
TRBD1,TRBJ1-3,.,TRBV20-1,TGCAGTGCTAGTGGGGGGACAGGGGCCAACACCATATATTTT,CSASGGTGANTIYF
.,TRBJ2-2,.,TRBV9,TGTGCCAGCAGCGTGACAGGAACCGGGGAGCTGTTTTTT,CASSVTGTGELFF
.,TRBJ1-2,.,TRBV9,TGTGCCAGCAGCGTAGATTCAGGGGTGGGTGGCTACACCTTC,CASSVDSGVGGYTF
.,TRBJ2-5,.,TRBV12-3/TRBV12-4,TGTGCCAGCAGTCGACAGGCACAAGAGACCCAGTACTTC,CASSRQAQETQYF
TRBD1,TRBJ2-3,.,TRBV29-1,TGCAGCGCAGGGACAGAGACAGATACGCAGTATTTT,CSAGTETDTQYF
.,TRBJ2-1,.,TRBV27,TGTGCCAGCAGTAATAAAAAGGCAGGGCTGGCCTACAATGAGCAGTTCTTC,CASSNKKAGLAYNEQFF
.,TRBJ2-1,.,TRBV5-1,TGCGCCAGCAGCTTGGTTTCCAAAGAAAGCCCACAGTTCTTC,CASSLVSKESPQFF
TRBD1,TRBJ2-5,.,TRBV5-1,TGCGCCAGCAGCTGGACAGGAGAGACCCAGTACTTC,CASSWTGETQYF
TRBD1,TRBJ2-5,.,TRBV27,TGTGCCAGCAGTACTCGGACAGGGAAGAAAAACTTC,CASSTRTGKKNF
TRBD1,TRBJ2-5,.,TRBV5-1,TGCGCCAGCAGCCCCACACAGGGGGCCCAAGAGACCCAGTACTTC,CASSPTQGAQETQYF
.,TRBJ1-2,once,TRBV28,TGTGCCAGCAGTTCCGCTGGACTAGGGGCTGGGTCCAGCGGCTACACCTTC,CASSSAGLGAGSSGYTF
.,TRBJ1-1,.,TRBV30,TGTGCCTGGGGAGGGGCATTTAGCACTGAAGCTTTCTTT,CAWGGAFSTEAFF
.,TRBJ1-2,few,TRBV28,TGTGCCAGCAGGCGGGAGTTTGCCTATGGCTACACCTTC,CASRREFAYGYTF
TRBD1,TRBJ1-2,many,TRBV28,TGTGCCAGCAACCGACAGGGGGACGACTATGGCTACACCTTC,CASNRQGDDYGYTF
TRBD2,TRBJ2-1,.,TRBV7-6,TGTGCCAGCAGCGCCATACTAGCGGTCTCCTACAATGAGCAGTTCTTC,CASSAILAVSYNEQFF
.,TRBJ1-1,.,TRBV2,TGTGCCAGCCAGGAAACAGGCAACACTGAAGCTTTCTTT,CASQETGNTEAFF
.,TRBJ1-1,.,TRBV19,TGTGCCAGTACCCCGGACAGAGAGAACACTGAAGCTTTCTTT,CASTPDRENTEAFF
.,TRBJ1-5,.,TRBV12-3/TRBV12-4,TGTGCCAGCAGTTTTTACAATCAGCCCCAGCATTTT,CASSFYNQPQHF
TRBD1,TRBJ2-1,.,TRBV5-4,TGTGCCAGCAGGAGGGACAGGCCTGGGGACAATGAGCAGTTCTTC,CASRRDRPGDNEQFF
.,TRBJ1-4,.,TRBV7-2,TGTGCCAGCAGCTTACGTTCCCACGAGACATACGGGGGAAAACTGTTTTTT,CASSLRSHETYGGKLFF
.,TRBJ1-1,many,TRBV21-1,TGTGCCAGCATGGTGGGACAGCCAGCTTTCTTT,CASMVGQPAFF
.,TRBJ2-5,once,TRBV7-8,TGTGCCAGCAGGGGCAAGACCCAGTACTTC,CASRGKTQYF
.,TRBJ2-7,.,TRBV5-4,TGTGCCAGCAGCTTTGGCGGGCAAGGGGGTGAGCAGTACTTC,CASSFGGQGGEQYF
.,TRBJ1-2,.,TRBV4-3,TGCGCCAGCAGCCAAGAAGGGGCGGGGGGCGTTAGTGGCTACACCTTC,CASSQEGAGGVSGYTF
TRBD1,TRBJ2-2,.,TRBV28,TGTGCCAGCAGACCTACAGGGGGGACAGGGTATCAGGCGAACACCGGGGAGCTGTTTTTT,CASRPTGGTGYQANTGELFF
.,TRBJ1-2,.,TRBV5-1,TGCGCCAGCAGCTTCGGCGGAGAGGGTTCGTCCGGCTACACCTTC,CASSFGGEGSSGYTF
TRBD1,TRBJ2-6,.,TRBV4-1,TGCGCCAGCAGCCAAGATCGAATGACAGGGAGGGCCAACGTCCTGACTTTC,CASSQDRMTGRANVLTF
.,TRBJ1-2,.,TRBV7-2,TGTGCCAGCAGCTCTTCCGGGACACTGGCCGGCTACACCTTC,CASSSSGTLAGYTF
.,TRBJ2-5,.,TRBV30,TGTGCCTGGAGCCTACAGGGGGGGGAGACCCAGTACTTC,CAWSLQGGETQYF
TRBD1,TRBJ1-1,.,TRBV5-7,TGTGCCAGCAGCTACTGCCCTGACAGGGGTGTTACTGAAGCTTTCTTT,CASSYCPDRGVTEAFF
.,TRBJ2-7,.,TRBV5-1,TGCGCCAGCAGCTTGGAATGGGGAGCCTACGAGCAGTACTTC,CASSLEWGAYEQYF
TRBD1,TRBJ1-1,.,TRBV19,TGTGCCAGTAAAAGGACAGGGGACACTGAAGCTTTCTTT,CASKRTGDTEAFF
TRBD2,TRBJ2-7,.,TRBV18,TGTGCCAGCTCACCCGGACTAGCGGTGGGCTACGAGCAGTACTTC,CASSPGLAVGYEQYF
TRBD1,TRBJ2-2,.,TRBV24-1,TGTGCCACCAGTGATGATGGGACAGGGTACACCGGGGAGCTGTTTTTT,CATSDDGTGYTGELFF
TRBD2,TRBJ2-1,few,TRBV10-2,TGCGCCAGCAGTGAGTCGAAAGGCGGGAGCAGGGTTGAGCAGTTCTTC,CASSESKGGSRVEQFF
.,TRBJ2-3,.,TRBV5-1,TGCGCCAGCAGCCTGGACGAGATTGGTACGCAGTATTTT,CASSLDEIGTQYF
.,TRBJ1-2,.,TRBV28,TGTGCCAGCAGTCTTACAGGGTATGGCTACACCTTC,CASSLTGYGYTF
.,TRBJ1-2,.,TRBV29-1,TGCAGCGTTGACCCCGACAGGAAATATGGCTACACCTTC,CSVDPDRKYGYTF
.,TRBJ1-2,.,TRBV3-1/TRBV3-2,TGTGCCAGCAGCCAAAGAGAACTAGGTAATGGCTACACCTTC,CASSQRELGNGYTF